This T cell receptor (beta chain) came from a study of CD8 T cells in ankylosing spondylitis (TCRdb year 2017). For the study in its entirety: To find TCR variants linked to disease, the study profiled T cell receptor beta repertoires in ankylosing spondylitis patients and healthy donors. The whole study cohort included 108 healthy donors and 25 or so ankylosing spondylitis patients. Peripheral blood samples were taken, and synovial fluid was additionally collected from ankylosing spondylitis patients. General findings and caveats noted by the study authors: A TCR beta motif of 8 or 9 highly homologous amino acid variants appeared characteristic of blood from ankylosing spondylitis patients. Some motif variants had previously been reported in the synovial fluid and blood of reactive arthritis patients, which suggests shared mechanisms of disease initiation. A CD8+ phenotype was shown by the disease-linked clones, which were found at relatively low frequencies in peripheral blood. The disease-linked clones were reported as significantly enriched in matched synovial fluid samples from ankylosing spondylitis patients.

V gives up 2 bases and J gives up 2 bases, and the segment between their germline ends measures 9 bases. Reading from cysteine to phenylalanine, the CDR3 counts 14 amino acids. Only the CDR3 DNA is retained, 42 bases long and in frame from the first base. This clonotype came up many times. The antigen this receptor binds is unknown. Per-base quality was not reported, and no clone a single base away is much larger than it. TCRdb records Illumina HiSeq 2500 as the sequencer. Quantitative 5'-RACE with molecular barcodes was used to prepare TCR beta libraries. Concerning the study's data processing: A new computational method, built on a probabilistic model of VDJ rearrangement, was used to identify disease-linked TCR variants. The public sequencing data were trimmed at Q25 with fastp and processed into clonotypes with MiXCR by TCRdb, which kept only in-frame beta chains. When rows share a CDR3 protein, they turn into one entry using the most common DNA and genes. V and J calls and clone size were set by TCRdb, not the authors. Here the sample has about 330,000 distinct CDR3 sequences; around 7.6% occur a single time. The leading ten clones occupy more than 14% of the sample.

The chain is made from TRBV12-3 or TRBV12-4 and TRBJ2-5; D gene: possibly TRBD2, on 5 matching bases. Sequenced: blood, either unsorted or a sorted T cell fraction (not recorded which). The TCR sequence derives from a male donor with ankylosing spondylitis. The sequence in DNA is TGTGCCAGCAGTTTAAGGAGGATGCAAGAGACCCAGTACTTC. Its protein is CASSLRRMQETQYF.